This TCR beta chain appears in the sequencing data of a study of blood T cell repertoires in COVID-19. This clone was observed a few times. This CDR3 region has 15 residues. Trimming pared 10 bases from V and 4 bases from J, leaving 20 bases between. Germline loops: CDR1 MDHEN, CDR2 SYDVKM. The protocol was immunoSEQ multiplex PCR, while the TCRdb copy is restricted to in-frame clones and leaves out a portion. Of 300,000 to 350,000 clones listed, roughly 87% are singletons. The chain combines TRBV28 with TRBJ1-5; D ambiguous. This clonotype was obtained from a man younger than 45 with COVID-19, enrolled during active disease. The specimen sequenced was peripheral blood. The CDR3 loop is CATTYLGGKNQPQHF. DNA for the CDR3: TGTGCCACCACATACCTGGGAGGGAAAAATCAGCCCCAGCATTTT.